These 17 T cell receptor beta chains came from one sample sequenced in a study of shared clonotypes between healthy human individuals. Clones were read by immunoSEQ multiplex PCR, and TCRdb kept only the in-frame ones, dropping some. The sample has some 2,500,000 clones; 93% are singletons. The sequenced material came from naive CD4+ T cells from PBMCs. The subset is: CD45RA+ positively selected. Receptor source: a man between 18 and 35 years old in good health. Some clones in this sample may be carry-over from other donors' samples.

The V and J genes are TRBV6-5 and TRBJ1-2; D perhaps matches TRBD1 (5 bases). Germline values: CDR1 MNHEY, CDR2 SVGAGI. V lost 2 bases, J lost 4 bases, and 14 bases lay in between. This CDR3 contains 15 residues. The CDR3 nucleotides are TGTGCCAGCAGTTACCCCCCCGGACACGGCTATGGCTACACCTTC. It is translated as CASSYPPGHGYGYTF.

The sample holds a few counts of this clone. The V gene is TRBV19, the J gene TRBJ1-1; 7 positions agree with TRBD1. CDR1 LNHDA and CDR2 SQIVND come from the germline V gene (reference sequence). The V gene end was trimmed by 3 bases and the J gene end by 0 bases; junction bases not matched to a gene: 7. The CDR3 sequence is 16 residues long. CDR3 sequence: CASSMGTTGLNTEAFF. The CDR3 region has the DNA TGTGCCAGTAGTATGGGAACGACAGGGTTGAACACTGAAGCTTTCTTT.

This chain joins TRBV28 and TRBJ2-7; D is tentatively TRBD1 or TRBD2 (5 bases each). Germline assignment: CDR1 MDHEN and CDR2 SYDVKM. The CDR3 loop spans 16 amino acids. V was shortened by 5 bases and J by 3 bases, with 20 bases between the two germline ends. The CDR3 is CASSRGSLSPNYEQYF. CDR3 nucleotide sequence: TGTGCCAGCAGTCGGGGCAGCCTCAGCCCAAACTACGAGCAGTACTTC.

V usage is TRBV29-1 and J usage is TRBJ1-2; 9 bases match TRBD1. The V and J ends lost 6 bases and 8 bases, in that order; junction bases with no gene match: 13. CDR3 length equals 14 residues. CDR1 and CDR2 from the germline V gene are SQVTM and ANQGSEA. CDR3 DNA sequence: TGCAGCGTCCGAACAGGGGGCGGAACTGGAGGCTACACCTTC. Translated, it gives CSVRTGGGTGGYTF.

The chain employs TRBV6-1 and TRBJ2-1; D remains ambiguous. This CDR3 is 17 amino acids long. Germline V gene lookup returns CDR1 MNHNS and CDR2 SASEGT. The germline V and J ends were trimmed by 0 bases and 3 bases, with 15 bases remaining between them. DNA of the CDR3: TGTGCCAGCAGTGAAGCCCCAGGTCAGCCTCGCTACAATGAGCAGTTCTTC. Protein: CASSEAPGQPRYNEQFF.

The chain couples TRBV4-3 to TRBJ2-7, with TRBD2 as a possible D gene (5 bases). Trimming removed 1 base at V and 3 bases at J, with 13 bases between. The V gene's germline CDR1 is LGHNA and CDR2 YSLEER. This CDR3 spans 15 amino acids. Here the CDR3 reads CASSQGRGMIYEQYF. CDR3 DNA sequence: TGCGCCAGCAGCCAAGGACGGGGTATGATCTACGAGCAGTACTTC.

This chain connects TRBV7-9 to TRBJ2-3, with D tentatively TRBD1 (6 bases). Germline V gives CDR1 SEHNR, CDR2 FQNEAQ (reference sequence). This CDR3 spans 14 amino acids. V was shortened by 5 bases and J by 3 bases, with 12 bases between the two germline ends. The CDR3 loop reads CASSPQTGTDTQYF. The CDR3 DNA reads as TGTGCCAGCAGCCCACAAACAGGGACAGATACGCAGTATTTT.

CDR3: CASSLVLGNEKLFF. CDR3 DNA sequence: TGTGCCAGCAGCTTAGTGTTAGGTAACGAAAAACTGTTTTTT. The chain has TRBV7-4 and TRBJ1-4; no clear D gene. There are 14 residues in the CDR3. Per the germline V gene, CDR1 is SGHVT and CDR2 is SQSDAQ. With 1 base removed from V and 8 bases from J, the gap between germline ends came to 11 bases.

The chain uses TRBV4-1 and TRBJ2-1; D gene uncertain. V was clipped by 1 base and J by 4 bases, with 8 bases between them. This CDR3 comprises 14 residues. Germline CDR1 and CDR2: MGHRA and YSYEKL. The CDR3 DNA follows: TGCGCCAGCAGCCAAGGGCCTCTATACAATGAGCAGTTCTTC. Protein: CASSQGPLYNEQFF.

The chain carries TRBV9 and TRBJ1-3; TRBD1 is a possible D gene (6 bases). Germline CDR1 reads SGDLS; CDR2 reads YYNGEE. Trimming removed 3 bases at V and 7 bases at J, with 17 bases between. The CDR3 has 15 residues. CDR3: CASSAGHRAQNTIYF. As DNA, the CDR3 is TGTGCCAGCAGCGCAGGTCACAGGGCCCAGAACACCATATATTTT.

V is TRBV7-3 and J is TRBJ1-1, with D possibly TRBD1 on 6 matching bases. Germline values: CDR1 SGHTA, CDR2 FQGTGA. Trimming cost V 1 base and J 4 bases, with 10 bases left between them. CDR3 size: 14 residues. The CDR3 region has the DNA TGTGCCAGCAGCTTAATGCCGGGGGCCACTGAAGCTTTCTTT. Translated, it gives CASSLMPGATEAFF.

A remark on this clone: This sample also contains other DNA sequences that code for the same CDR3. The chain links TRBV5-1 to TRBJ2-7; D gene uncertain. Germline V gene lookup returns CDR1 SGHRS and CDR2 YFSETQ. The V gene lost 0 bases and the J gene lost 2 bases, with 9 bases spanning the gap. The length of the CDR3 is 14 residues. The CDR3: CASSLEAGTYEQYF. DNA of the CDR3: TGCGCCAGCAGCTTGGAGGCCGGTACCTACGAGCAGTACTTC.

The chain is built from TRBV11-3 and TRBJ2-2, with 8 bases identical to TRBD2. The CDR3 spans 16 residues. V shed 5 bases, J shed 4 bases, and the junction held 9 bases outside the gene matches. Germline V gene lookup returns CDR1 SGHNT and CDR2 YENEEA. CDR3: CASSPSPGTSTGELFF. In DNA form, the CDR3 reads TGTGCCAGCAGCCCGAGCCCCGGGACTAGCACCGGGGAGCTGTTTTTT.

J is TRBJ2-1 and V is TRBV5-1; 9 nucleotides line up with TRBD2. This CDR3 spans 13 amino acids. After removal of 4 bases from V and 6 bases from J, the junction contained 2 bases not matched to a gene. The germline V gene has CDR1 SGHRS and CDR2 YFSETQ. CDR3 sequence (DNA): TGCGCCAGCAGCCCGACTAGCGGCAATGAGCAGTTCTTC. Translating gives CASSPTSGNEQFF.

The V gene is TRBV6-4, the J gene TRBJ2-2; maybe TRBD2 (5 bases). CDR3 length: 17 amino acids. Per germline, CDR1 MRHNA and CDR2 SNTAGT. V lost 6 bases, J lost 1 base, and 18 bases lay in between. The CDR3 nucleotides are TGTGCCAGCAGCCCCCGGTTCGAGCGGAGGAACACCGGGGAGCTGTTTTTT. Its protein is CASSPRFERRNTGELFF.

DNA for the CDR3: TGCAGCGTTGAACACCTCGGTTATGAGCAGTTCTTC. Translation gives CSVEHLGYEQFF. The J gene is TRBJ2-1, the V gene TRBV29-1; D unclear. CDR1 SQVTM and CDR2 ANQGSEA come from the germline V gene. The CDR3 length is 12 residues. Trimming removed 2 bases from V and 8 bases from J, with 10 bases in between.

This chain connects TRBV6-1 to TRBJ2-2; possible D gene TRBD2, 6 bases. CDR1 and CDR2 from the germline V gene are MNHNS and SASEGT. The CDR3 loop spans 16 amino acids. V was cut by 4 bases and J by 1 base, with 13 bases left in between. The CDR3 here is CASSAMMGGNTGELFF. CDR3 sequence (DNA): TGTGCCAGCAGTGCCATGATGGGGGGGAACACCGGGGAGCTGTTTTTT.